Listed here are 4 T cell receptor beta chains from one sample, sequenced in a study of radiation and T cells in renal cell carcinoma (dated by TCRdb to 2019 to 2021). In the paper's terms, the time point label means: blood 4 weeks post-SBRT, at nephrectomy. Interpreted using the paper, the treatment or condition label stands for: 15 Gy SBRT to primary tumor, nephrectomy 4 weeks later. The receptor library was made with the immunoSEQ multiplex PCR assay. The table was pulled from immuneACCESS by TCRdb, which kept in-frame rearrangements only. Such tables lose some clones; where checked, under half of the loss comes from unresolved V genes, and the rest has no known cause. This sample holds roughly 160,000 clones; about 88% were observed only once. About 11% of the sample lies in the top ten. The sample was blood, taken from a patient whose treatment included radiotherapy and nephrectomy. These receptors were taken from a woman in her fifties or sixties with renal cell carcinoma.

CDR3 sequence (DNA): TGTGCCAGTAGCATGTGGGGGGCGGACACCGGGGAGCTGTTTTTT. This gives the protein CASSMWGADTGELFF. This chain links TRBV19 with TRBJ2-2, with D tentatively TRBD1 or TRBD2 (6 bases each). Germline assignment: CDR1 LNHDA and CDR2 SQIVND (reference sequence). This CDR3 is 15 amino acids long. V was pared by 6 bases and J by 3 bases, with 14 bases between.

The rearrangement uses TRBV11-2 and TRBJ2-7; D is unclear. The ends were cut back, 1 base at V and 2 bases at J, with 6 bases in the middle. The CDR3 extends over 13 amino acids. Looked up from germline, CDR1 is SGHAT and CDR2 is FQNNGV. DNA for the CDR3: TGTGCCAGCAGCTTAGGGGGAACCTACGAGCAGTACTTC. This codes for CASSLGGTYEQYF.

The chain combines TRBV7-8 with TRBJ1-2, with D tentatively TRBD1 (5 bases). Germline V gene sequence: CDR1 SGHVS, CDR2 FQNEAQ. The CDR3 is 15 residues long. V was clipped by 5 bases and J by 7 bases, with 20 bases between them. CDR3 DNA: TGTGCCAGCAGCGCCCCGACAGCCCTTTACGGTGGCTACACCTTC. Translation: CASSAPTALYGGYTF.

The chain is built from TRBV14 and TRBJ1-2; possible D gene TRBD1, 5 bases. V shed 0 bases and J shed 7 bases, with 15 bases lying between them. The germline V gene encodes CDR1 SGHDN and CDR2 FVKESK. This CDR3 comprises 15 residues. The CDR3 loop reads CASSQENLGGFGYTF. CDR3 coding DNA: TGTGCCAGCAGCCAAGAAAACCTGGGGGGTTTTGGCTACACCTTC.